This record concerns one T cell receptor (beta chain) sequence. The antigen is unknown. TCRdb keeps only in-frame clones here, not all; method: immunoSEQ multiplex PCR. The sample has about 97,000 clones, 70% to 90% seen once; the top ten hold about 2.8%. The sample comes from a study of T cell responses to AZD1222 COVID-19 vaccine. The study's findings and limits: No repertoire was sampled before or during the peak T cell response, only after it. Close to half of all spike-specific TCRs reportedly target regions of the variants that are unmutated.

CDR3 length equals 15 residues. The V and J ends lost 0 bases and 0 bases respectively, with 7 bases between them. The germline gives CDR1 SGHRS, CDR2 YFSETQ. V gene TRBV5-1 combines with J gene TRBJ2-1; no definite D call. This sample comprised peripheral blood, obtained on day 0 of AZD1222 vaccination. The receptor was derived from an adult in good health. CDR3: CASSLEGFSYNEQFF. Written as DNA, the CDR3 is TGCGCCAGCAGCTTGGAGGGCTTCTCCTACAATGAGCAGTTCTTC.